Presented here are 14 T cell receptor beta chains from one specimen sequenced in a study of vaccination and CD4 T cells after COVID-19 (dated by TCRdb to the early 2020s). These receptors have no known antigen. The treatment or condition label for this specimen denotes: approximately nine-day PBMC culture with coronavirus spike peptide pools or control peptides (ViraFEST assay). The method behind the library was PCR. The instrument was an Illumina iSeq 100. DNA from cultured CD4+ T cells was subjected to TCR sequencing with the Oncomine TCR Beta short-read assay at the Johns Hopkins FTIC core. Through fastp at Q25 and MiXCR, TCRdb rebuilt clones from the public reads, retaining in-frame beta chains. Merged by CDR3 protein, the rows form single entries marked with the most common genes and DNA. In this sample the table shows about 3,500 distinct CDR3 sequences, 16% of which occur a single time. The ten largest make up 13% to 15% of the sample.

Material: CD4+ T cells from blood, cultured in vitro. These receptor sequences come from a human donor who had recovered from COVID-19.

The chain is built from TRBV5-6 and TRBJ1-2; D gene uncertain. CDR1 and CDR2 (germline): SGHDT, YYEEEE. The CDR3 runs to 13 residues. Trimming took off 4 bases at V and 8 bases at J, with 15 bases between the two ends. CDR3 loop: CASSPGVGLGYTF. CDR3 DNA: TGTGCCAGCAGCCCCGGTGTAGGGTTGGGCTACACCTTC.

By its share, this clonotype is medium-sized. This chain uses TRBV30 with TRBJ2-1; the D gene is possibly TRBD2 (5 bases). Trimming cost V 5 bases and J 8 bases, with 10 bases left between them. The CDR3 contains 11 residues. Germline-derived CDR1 and CDR2 are GTSNPN and SVGIG (reference sequence). CDR3 residues: CAWCRGYEQFF. The CDR3 DNA reads as TGTGCCTGGTGTAGAGGGTATGAGCAGTTCTTC.

This chain links TRBV2 with TRBJ1-1; possibly TRBD1 for D (6 bases). The V and J ends lost 2 bases and 4 bases respectively, with 14 bases between them. The CDR3 sequence is 15 residues long. CDR1 is SNHLY, CDR2 FYNNEI, per germline. The CDR3 region has the DNA TGTGCCAGCAGTGAAAATCGGGGGGCGGTCACTGAAGCTTTCTTT. Encoded protein: CASSENRGAVTEAFF.

In its sample, this clonotype ranks as medium-sized. J is TRBJ1-3 and V is TRBV20-1; D ambiguous. This CDR3 has 12 amino acids. V was shortened by 0 bases and J by 1 base, with 1 base between the two germline ends. Germline V lookup: CDR1 DFQATT, CDR2 SNEGSKA (reference sequence). For the CDR3, the DNA is TGCAGTGCTAGAGAATCTGGAAACACCATATATTTT. Protein: CSARESGNTIYF.

This clonotype has more than one count but fewer than ten. J is TRBJ1-2 and V is TRBV6-1, with a possible D match to TRBD1 (6 bases). The CDR3 runs 13 residues. Trimming removed 10 bases from V and 6 bases from J, with 18 bases in between. CDR1 and CDR2 from the germline V gene are MNHNS and SASEGT. The CDR3 here is CATLRGGTHGYTF. The CDR3 nucleotides read TGTGCCACCCTACGGGGGGGCACTCATGGCTACACCTTC.

The rearrangement links TRBV4-1 to TRBJ1-1, with D tentatively TRBD1 (6 bases). Per the germline V gene, CDR1 is MGHRA and CDR2 is YSYEKL. The CDR3 spans 13 residues. V lost 8 bases and J lost 4, with 14 bases in between. The CDR3 reads CASARGASTEAFF. The DNA for the CDR3 is TGCGCCAGCGCTCGGGGGGCCAGCACTGAAGCTTTCTTT.

The rearrangement joins TRBV25-1 to TRBJ2-3; a possible D gene is TRBD2 (6 bases). This CDR3 has 16 residues. CDR1 MGHDK and CDR2 SYGVNS come from the germline V gene. Between the trimmed V and J ends, which lost 2 bases and 0 bases, there was a span of 12 bases. The CDR3 nucleotides read TGTGCCAGCAGTGAAGGAGGGTTTACTAGCACAGATACGCAGTATTTT. Translation gives CASSEGGFTSTDTQYF.

The gene calls are TRBV19 and TRBJ1-1, with a tentative D call TRBD1 (5 bases). CDR1 and CDR2 (germline): LNHDA, SQIVND (reference sequence). V lost 9 bases and J lost 4, with 15 bases in between. The CDR3 runs 13 residues. CDR3 DNA sequence: TGTGCCAGCCAGCAGGGATGGAGCACTGAAGCTTTCTTT. Amino acid sequence: CASQQGWSTEAFF.

Of note for this clonotype: Its ends do not fully match the called genes, so a read error is possible. The rearrangement joins TRBV2 to TRBJ1-5; D is perhaps TRBD1 (5 bases). Germline CDR1 and CDR2: SNHLY and FYNNEI. The CDR3 sequence is 14 residues long. CDR3 bases: TGTGCCAGCAGTTATCAGGGCCCCAATCAGTCCCAGCATTTT. It translates to CASSYQGPNQSQHF.

This clonotype is medium-sized by share. This chain links TRBV7-9 with TRBJ1-2; no reliable D call. CDR3 length: 14 amino acids. CDR1 is SEHNR, CDR2 FQNEAQ, per germline (reference sequence). The germline V and J ends were trimmed by 5 bases and 7 bases, with 17 bases remaining between them. The CDR3 DNA follows: TGTGCCAGCAGCCCGGATACAGTGAGACGTGGCTACACCTTC. Translation: CASSPDTVRRGYTF.

The V and J genes are TRBV6-1 and TRBJ2-6, with TRBD1 identical over 9 bases. The CDR3 is made up of 18 amino acids. Germline loops: CDR1 MNHNS, CDR2 SASEGT. The J segment lost 1 base and the V segment lost 6 bases, leaving 10 bases of the junction unmatched. The CDR3 is CASSKGQGRRSGANVLTF. In DNA, the CDR3 is TGTGCCAGCAGCAAGGGACAGGGTCGGCGGTCTGGGGCCAACGTCCTGACTTTC.

There are a few counts of this clonotype. The chain is built from TRBV12-3 or TRBV12-4 and TRBJ1-1; no firm D call. This CDR3 contains 15 residues. The germline V and J ends were trimmed by 0 bases and 0 bases, with 8 bases remaining between them. The CDR3 is CASSLAGEMNTEAFF. The CDR3, as DNA: TGTGCCAGCAGTTTAGCAGGCGAGATGAACACTGAAGCTTTCTTT.

The chain recombines TRBV10-3 with TRBJ2-5; 9 bases align to TRBD1. Germline trimming cut 6 bases from V and 4 bases from J; bases unmatched to any gene: 3. Germline V CDR1 and CDR2: ENHRY, SYGVKD. CDR3 length: 13 residues. CDR3 in amino acids: CAISNRGPETQYF. The CDR3 region has the DNA TGTGCCATCAGCAACAGGGGGCCAGAGACCCAGTACTTC.

The chain is built from TRBV30 and TRBJ2-7; either TRBD1 or TRBD2 may fit D (6 bases each). CDR1 is GTSNPN, CDR2 SVGIG, per germline (reference sequence). With 5 bases removed from V and 2 bases from J, the gap between germline ends came to 22 bases. CDR3 length: 16 residues. Here the CDR3 DNA reads TGTGCCTGGGGCCGCTTGGGGGGCCGAAGGCCCTACGAGCAGTACTTC. This translates into CAWGRLGGRRPYEQYF.